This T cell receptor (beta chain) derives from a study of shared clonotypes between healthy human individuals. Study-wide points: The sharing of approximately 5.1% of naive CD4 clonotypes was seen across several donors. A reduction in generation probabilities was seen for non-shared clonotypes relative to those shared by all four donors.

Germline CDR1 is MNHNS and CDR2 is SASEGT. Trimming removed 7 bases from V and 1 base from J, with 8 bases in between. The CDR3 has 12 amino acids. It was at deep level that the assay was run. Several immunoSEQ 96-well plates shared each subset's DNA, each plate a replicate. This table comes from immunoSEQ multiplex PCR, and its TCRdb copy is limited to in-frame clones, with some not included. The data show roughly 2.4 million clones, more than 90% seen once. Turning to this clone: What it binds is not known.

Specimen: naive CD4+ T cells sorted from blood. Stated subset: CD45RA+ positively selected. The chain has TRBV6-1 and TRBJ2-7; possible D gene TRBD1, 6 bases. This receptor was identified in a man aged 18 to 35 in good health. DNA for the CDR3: TGTGCCAGCACCGGGACATCCTACGAGCAGTACTTC. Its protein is CASTGTSYEQYF.